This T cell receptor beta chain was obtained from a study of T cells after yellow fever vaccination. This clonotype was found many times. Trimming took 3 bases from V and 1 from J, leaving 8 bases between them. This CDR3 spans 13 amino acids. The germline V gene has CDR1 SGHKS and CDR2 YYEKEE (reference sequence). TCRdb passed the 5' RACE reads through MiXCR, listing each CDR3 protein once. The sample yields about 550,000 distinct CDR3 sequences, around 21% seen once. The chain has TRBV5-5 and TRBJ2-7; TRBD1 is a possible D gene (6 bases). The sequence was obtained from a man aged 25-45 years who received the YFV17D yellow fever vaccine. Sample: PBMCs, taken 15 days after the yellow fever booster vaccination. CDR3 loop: CASSSDSSYEQYF. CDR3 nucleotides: TGTGCCAGCAGCTCGGACAGTTCCTACGAGCAGTACTTC.